Listed below are T cell receptor beta chains from one sample, sequenced in a study of OX40 agonist ivuxolimab in advanced cancers. The assay was immunoSEQ multiplex PCR, and TCRdb's table has in-frame clones only and misses some. The table has around 57,000 clones, 82% seen once. The specimen comprised CD4+ or CD8+ T cells sorted from blood, sampled in a trial of the OX40 agonist ivuxolimab. The receptors stem from an adult with an advanced solid tumor such as melanoma, head and neck, liver or kidney cancer. Each CDR3 is given without its conserved first and last residue. Each record gives: V gene, J gene, CDR3 protein.

>TRBV7-8|TRBJ1-1
ASSLGGVAEAF
>TRBV28|TRBJ1-5
ASSPHRGNSNQPQH
>TRBV6-1|TRBJ2-7
ASSGLAGVYEQY
>TRBV28|TRBJ1-2
ASSYRNYGYT
>TRBV20-1|TRBJ2-1
SGEGQYEQF
>TRBV7-2|TRBJ2-5
ASSPVLAGGPGETQY
>TRBV5-4|TRBJ2-3
ASSLQVDRTDTQY
>TRBV16|TRBJ1-2
ASSQSRGSLYGYT
>TRBV5-4|TRBJ2-5
ASSLGGTGGGTQY
>TRBV30|TRBJ2-7
AWTDRSYGQY
>TRBV7-2|.
ASSVRTGEDYEQY
>TRBV7-8|TRBJ1-2
ASSLYGQGANYGYT
>TRBV30|TRBJ1-3
AWSDWGGGNTIY
>TRBV19|TRBJ2-7
ASSLTALNYEQY
>TRBV7-8|TRBJ1-4
ASSLDSGETNEKLF
>TRBV29-1|TRBJ2-5
SARLDQETQY
>TRBV5-4|TRBJ2-3
ASSTLTDTQY
>TRBV6-1|TRBJ2-3
ASREAGTDTQY
>TRBV6-1|TRBJ1-2
ASTRRGEDYT
>TRBV12-5|TRBJ2-2
ASGLTPTGELF
>TRBV10-3|TRBJ2-2
AISELGYTGELF
>TRBV6-6|TRBJ1-2
ASSSTGANYGYT
>TRBV2|TRBJ2-1
ASGLRTSGRPGDNEQF
>TRBV9|TRBJ2-1
ASSVGVVENEQF
>TRBV28|TRBJ2-7
ASSFAGGRVEQY
>TRBV6-1|TRBJ2-3
ASRGDGTDTQY
>TRBV2|TRBJ2-7
ASTISRSEQY
>TRBV28|TRBJ2-5
ASSEQGYETQY
>TRBV21-1|TRBJ1-1
ASSKKVSEGGTEHTEAF
>TRBV15|TRBJ1-1
ATSGDGLVAF
>TRBV27|TRBJ2-7
ASGLAGYLDEQY
>TRBV7-3|TRBJ2-3
ASSSSAGGGADTQY
>TRBV5-4|TRBJ2-7
ASRFMGSTMVEY
>TRBV7-2|TRBJ2-7
ASSQALAGVYEQY
>TRBV21-1|TRBJ2-5
ASSKASTLGDQY
>TRBV28|TRBJ1-4
ASSLFGEKLF